The present T cell receptor (beta chain) was sequenced within a study of technical replicates of blood from a few donors. This table comes from immunoSEQ multiplex PCR, and its TCRdb copy is limited to in-frame clones, with some not included. This table has about 100,000 clones, nearly 97% appearing once. With 0 bases removed from V and 4 bases from J, the gap between germline ends came to 13 bases. Germline lookup yields CDR1 MGHRA and CDR2 YSYEKL. The CDR3 runs to 15 residues. The chain has TRBV4-1 and TRBJ2-7; D is unresolved. Sequenced material: T cells isolated from PBMCs. The TCR comes from a human donor in good health. CDR3: CASSQDPPPLYEQYF. CDR3 bases: TGCGCCAGCAGCCAAGATCCCCCTCCACTATACGAGCAGTACTTC.